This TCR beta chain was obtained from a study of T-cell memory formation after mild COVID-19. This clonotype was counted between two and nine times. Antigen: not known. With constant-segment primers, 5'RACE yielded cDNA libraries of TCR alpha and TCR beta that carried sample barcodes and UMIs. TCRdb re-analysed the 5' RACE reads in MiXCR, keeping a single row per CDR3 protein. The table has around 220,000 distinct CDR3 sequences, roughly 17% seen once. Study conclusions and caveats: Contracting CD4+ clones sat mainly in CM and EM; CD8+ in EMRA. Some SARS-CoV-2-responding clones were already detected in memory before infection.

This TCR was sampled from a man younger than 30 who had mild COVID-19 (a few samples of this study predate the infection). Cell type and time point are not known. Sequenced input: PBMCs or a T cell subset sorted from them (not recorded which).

The CDR3 loop reads CASSRTGTGGYGYTF. CDR3 coding DNA: TGCGCCAGCAGCCGAACCGGGACAGGGGGCTATGGCTACACCTTC. V usage is TRBV4-3 and J usage is TRBJ1-2; 11 bases align to TRBD1. The trim removed 4 bases at V and 4 bases at J, leaving 5 bases unmatched. This CDR3 is built from 15 residues. Germline lookup yields CDR1 LGHNA and CDR2 YSLEER.